One TCR beta chain is described in this entry. The antigen is undetermined. The sample originates from a study of shared clonotypes between healthy human individuals. Findings of the study overall: Rarefaction curves obtained for sorted subsets showed sequencing incomplete despite large depth.

The repertoire was sequenced with immunoSEQ multiplex PCR; TCRdb's copy has only in-frame clones and lacks some. The sample records more than 1,200,000 clones, approximately 98.5% being singletons. Into CD45RA+ naive and CD45RA-negative memory subsets, the CD4+ cells were split. The CDR3 sequence is 17 residues long. The germline gives CDR1 ENHRY, CDR2 SYGVKD. V lost 2 bases and J lost 1; bases outside the gene matches: 10. The sample consisted of naive CD4+ T cells sorted from blood. The subset is: CD45RA+ positively selected. The clonotype originates from a man younger than 40 in good health. This chain uses TRBV10-3 with TRBJ2-5, with 7 bases lining up with TRBD1. CDR3 residues: CAISEQPGKGAQETQYF. CDR3 nucleotide sequence: TGTGCCATCAGTGAGCAGCCCGGGAAGGGGGCCCAAGAGACCCAGTACTTC.